These 15 T cell receptor beta chains originate from one sample sequenced in a study of pediatric ulcerative colitis. Only in-frame clones appear in the TCRdb table, and some are missing; sequencing was by immunoSEQ multiplex PCR. The table records around 65,000 clones, about three quarters of them present only once. Sequencing was performed on blood. These receptors all stem from a boy aged 10-17 years with moderate ulcerative colitis.

The chain combines TRBV25-1 with TRBJ2-1; D is undetermined. Germline CDR1 reads MGHDK; CDR2 reads SYGVNS. With 8 bases removed from V and 5 bases from J, the gap between germline ends came to 4 bases. The CDR3 spans 10 residues. The CDR3 sequence is CASGNNEQFF. The CDR3 DNA is TGTGCCAGCGGTAACAATGAGCAGTTCTTC.

The J gene is TRBJ1-5, the V gene TRBV5-4; possible D gene TRBD1, 5 bases. The CDR3 is made up of 14 amino acids. Germline V lookup: CDR1 SGHNT, CDR2 YYREEE (reference sequence). V dropped 1 base and J dropped 0 bases, with 5 bases sitting between them. In DNA form, the CDR3 reads TGTGCCAGCAGCTTGAGGGGTAGCAATCAGCCCCAGCATTTT. The encoded protein is CASSLRGSNQPQHF.

This chain uses TRBV30 with TRBJ1-1, with 7 bases lining up with TRBD1. Unmatched junction bases numbered 16, after V lost 3 bases and J lost 3 bases. The CDR3 runs to 17 residues. Germline V lookup: CDR1 GTSNPN, CDR2 SVGIG (reference sequence). The CDR3, as DNA: TGTGCCTGGAGAAAAATATGGGACAGCTTCATGTACACTGAAGCTTTCTTT. Its translation is CAWRKIWDSFMYTEAFF.

The chain joins TRBV4-1 to TRBJ1-3, with unresolved D. The CDR3 consists of 16 residues. Germline CDR1 MGHRA, CDR2 YSYEKL. The V end lost 1 base, the J end lost 0 bases, and 10 bases lay between the germline ends. CDR3 sequence (DNA): TGCGCCAGCAGCCAAGGTTTGAGTATCTCTGGAAACACCATATATTTT. It codes for CASSQGLSISGNTIYF.

This rearrangement joins TRBV7-6 to TRBJ1-1; D is uncertain. V was clipped by 1 base and J by 2 bases, with 11 bases between them. Per the germline V gene, CDR1 is SGHVS and CDR2 is FNYEAQ. This CDR3 region has 15 residues. CDR3 sequence reads: CASSLEYLGNTEAFF. The CDR3 DNA sequence: TGTGCCAGCAGCTTAGAGTATTTGGGTAACACTGAAGCTTTCTTT.

The chain joins TRBV6-5 to TRBJ2-2; D ambiguous. This CDR3 region has 15 residues. The V end was cut by 6 bases, the J end by 8 bases, with 19 bases between. Germline V gene lookup returns CDR1 MNHEY and CDR2 SVGAGI. CDR3 DNA sequence: TGTGCCAGCAGCCGGTTGAAAAGCGCATCTGGGGAGCTGTTTTTT. The encoded protein is CASSRLKSASGELFF.

This clone appeared a single time. The rearrangement joins TRBV4-1 to TRBJ2-3; a possible D gene is TRBD2 (6 bases). The V gene lost 5 bases and the J gene lost 1 base, with 19 bases spanning the gap. The CDR3 is 17 residues long. The germline V gene has CDR1 MGHRA and CDR2 YSYEKL. This chain's CDR3 is CASSYRADGGGTDTQYF. DNA of the CDR3: TGCGCCAGCAGCTACAGAGCCGACGGCGGGGGCACAGATACGCAGTATTTT.

The rearrangement joins TRBV19 to TRBJ1-3; no reliable D call. Germline V gene lookup returns CDR1 LNHDA and CDR2 SQIVND (reference sequence). Deletions cut 0 bases from V and 4 bases from J, with 10 bases between. The CDR3 is 15 residues long. The CDR3 region is CASSIDDGGGNTIYF. The CDR3 region has the DNA TGTGCCAGTAGTATAGACGACGGAGGCGGAAACACCATATATTTT.

The chain is built from TRBV7-2 and TRBJ2-1, with D unresolved. CDR3 length: 16 residues. The V and J ends lost 1 base and 0 bases respectively, with 10 bases between them. Germline V gene sequence: CDR1 SGHTA, CDR2 FQGNSA. The CDR3 protein is CASSLVLASSYNEQFF. The CDR3 DNA is TGTGCCAGCAGCTTAGTGTTGGCTAGCTCCTACAATGAGCAGTTCTTC.

The rearrangement links TRBV5-1 to TRBJ2-3, with D unresolved. The ends were cut back, 0 bases at V and 4 bases at J, with 9 bases in the middle. CDR3 length equals 14 residues. CDR1 and CDR2 from the germline V gene are SGHRS and YFSETQ. As DNA, the CDR3 is TGCGCCAGCAGCTTGGCTGCCAGGTCAGATACGCAGTATTTT. This sequence encodes CASSLAARSDTQYF.

V usage is TRBV9 and J usage is TRBJ2-4; 9 bases fit TRBD1. The CDR3 is 13 amino acids. Trimming took 3 bases from V and 9 from J; bases not matched to a gene: 4. Per the germline V gene, CDR1 is SGDLS and CDR2 is YYNGEE. CDR3 region: CASSAPGQGIQYF. CDR3 bases: TGTGCCAGCAGCGCACCGGGACAGGGCATTCAGTACTTC.

The J gene is TRBJ2-6, the V gene TRBV21-1. TRBV21-1 is a listed pseudogene. This CDR3 is built from 18 residues. CDR3 protein: CASSNGSGFSLWANVLTF. Written as DNA, the CDR3 is TGTGCCAGCAGCAACGGGTCAGGCTTTTCCCTTTGGGCCAACGTCCTGACTTTC.

The rearrangement links TRBV9 to TRBJ1-4, with D tentatively TRBD1 (6 bases). V was trimmed by 4 bases and J by 4 bases, leaving 14 bases between them. The germline V gene encodes CDR1 SGDLS and CDR2 YYNGEE. The CDR3 length is 15 residues. The CDR3 sequence is CASSPRQDLNEKLFF. The CDR3 DNA sequence: TGTGCCAGCAGCCCCCGACAGGACCTTAATGAAAAACTGTTTTTT.

This clone was found once. This chain joins TRBV2 and TRBJ2-1; D not certain. Trimming shortened V by 4 bases and J by 1 base, and 8 bases separated the two germline ends. CDR1 and CDR2 (germline): SNHLY, FYNNEI. The CDR3 has 14 residues. CDR3 DNA: TGTGCCAGCAGTGGATCTAGTTCCTACAATGAGCAGTTCTTC. Its translation: CASSGSSSYNEQFF. The full variable domain, completed using reference TRBV2 and TRBJ2-1, is EPEVTQTPSHQVTQMGQEVILRCVPISNHLYFYWYRQILGQKVEFLVSFYNNEISEKSEIFDDQFSVERPDGSNFTLKIRSTKLEDSAMYFCASSGSSSYNEQFFGPGTRLTVL.

J is TRBJ2-1 and V is TRBV30, with D maybe TRBD1 (5 bases). From germline, CDR1 is GTSNPN and CDR2 SVGIG (reference sequence). V shed 3 bases and J shed 8 bases, with 14 bases lying between them. The length of the CDR3 is 13 residues. This CDR3 reads CAWRKVGADEQFF. CDR3 nucleotide sequence: TGTGCCTGGAGGAAGGTAGGGGCGGATGAGCAGTTCTTC.